Given below is one TCR beta chain in context. Its specificity is unknown. TCRdb analysed the RT-PCR reads with MiXCR anew, one entry per CDR3 protein. The data show 500,000 to 550,000 distinct CDR3 sequences, approximately 7.2% seen once. After removal of 7 bases from V and 2 bases from J, the junction contained 6 bases not matched to a gene. Germline values: CDR1 DFQATT, CDR2 SNEGSKA (reference sequence). The CDR3 runs to 13 residues. These data come from a study of response to subunit inactivated influenza vaccine. General observations from the study: That few new T cells are recruited by each seasonal influenza vaccination was the authors' suggestion.

V is TRBV20-1 and J is TRBJ2-7; 9 bases match TRBD1. The specimen was PBMCs from blood, collected less than 30 months after vaccination. This sequence was found in a man aged 50-75 years who received an inactivated influenza vaccine. CDR3 region: CSVDGTGTYEQYF. CDR3 nucleotides: TGCAGTGTCGACGGGACAGGGACCTACGAGCAGTACTTC.